This T cell receptor beta chain was identified in a study of response to subunit inactivated influenza vaccine. TCRdb itself ran the RT-PCR reads through MiXCR, one entry per CDR3 protein. The repertoire holds roughly 700,000 distinct CDR3 sequences, with 15% to 18% as singletons. The CDR3 length is 15 residues. Trimming pared 1 base from V and 1 base from J, leaving 10 bases between. Germline CDR1 and CDR2: LGHNA and YNFKEQ. As regards this clonotype: Its antigen is as yet unknown.

Study results and limitations: It was the authors' suggestion that each seasonal influenza vaccination recruits few new T cells.

The specimen comprised PBMCs from blood, sampled roughly 13 days after vaccination. The receptor was derived from a man aged 50-60 years who received an inactivated influenza vaccine. The chain is built from TRBV4-2 and TRBJ2-5; the D call may be TRBD1 or TRBD2 (5 bases each). The CDR3 sequence: CASSQVRGAQETQYF. The DNA for the CDR3 is TGTGCCAGCAGCCAAGTACGAGGGGCCCAAGAGACCCAGTACTTC.